This TCR beta chain was captured in a study of beta chain features in type 1 diabetes. Study-wide results and caveats: For Type 1 diabetes patients, all four CD4+ subsets carried TCRB CDR3s that were moderately but significantly shorter.

A CD45RO/CCR7/CD25/CD127/CD95/CD27 panel sorted naive, central memory, regulatory and stem cell-like memory CD4+ cells. The study reverse transcribed the entire isolated RNA, so it sequenced expressed TCRB transcripts. Mean read depth for naive, central memory and regulatory T cell samples was about 3.6 million reads. The data were produced by immunoSEQ multiplex PCR, yet TCRdb's version contains in-frame clones alone and is incomplete. The sample includes 550,000 to 850,000 clones, around 15% of them seen just once. Worth noting for this clone: Its antigen is currently unknown.

V gave up 2 bases and J gave up 0 bases, with 11 bases separating them. This CDR3 region has 15 residues. Germline V gene data show CDR1 as SGHNT and CDR2 as YYREEE (reference sequence). This TCR was sampled from a man in his late teens or twenties with type 1 diabetes. V gene TRBV5-4 combines with J gene TRBJ1-2, with D possibly TRBD1 on 6 matching bases. The sequencing sample was made of naive CD4+ T cells from blood. The chain's CDR3 is CASSFDGGPNYGYTF. CDR3 in DNA: TGTGCCAGCAGCTTCGATGGGGGCCCTAACTATGGCTACACCTTC.